This T cell receptor beta chain was sequenced in a study of identical twins. TCRdb recomputed calls from the 5' RACE reads with MiXCR, one row per CDR3 protein. The data contain about 260,000 distinct CDR3 sequences, 5.5% to 7% of them singletons. V shed 6 bases, J shed 13 bases, and the junction held 8 bases outside the gene matches. Germline V CDR1 and CDR2: SGHTA, FQGNSA. There are 12 residues in the CDR3. Separately, the same data were catalogued under a study of yellow fever vaccine responses in identical twins.

Input material: memory (CD45RO+) T cells sorted from blood. The J gene is TRBJ1-5, the V gene TRBV7-2; 8 bases line up with TRBD1. This clonotype was obtained from a woman younger than 35 in good health. CDR3 DNA sequence: TGTGCCAGCAGTTCGGACAGGGCTACGCAGCATTTT. It encodes CASSSDRATQHF.